One sample yielded the 22 T cell receptor beta chains listed below, sequenced in a study of blood T cell repertoires in COVID-19. The table came from immunoSEQ multiplex PCR; TCRdb's copy has only in-frame clones and leaves some out. The profile covers tens of thousands of clones, with 85% appearing a single time and roughly 13% taken by the ten largest. Sequenced input: peripheral blood. The origin of the receptors is a human donor in a cohort sampled during active COVID-19.

V gene TRBV19 combines with J gene TRBJ1-2; 7 nucleotides line up with TRBD1. Germline V gene data show CDR1 as LNHDA and CDR2 as SQIVND (reference sequence). The trim removed 6 bases at V and 4 bases at J, leaving 8 bases unmatched. This CDR3 has 14 amino acids. The CDR3 DNA is TGTGCCAGTAGGAAGACCGGGACAGCCTATGGCTACACCTTC. Its translation: CASRKTGTAYGYTF.

This clone was recorded a few times. CDR3 in amino acids: CASSSRQGTESPLHF. CDR3 in DNA: TGTGCCAGCAGCTCAAGACAGGGAACGGAGTCACCCCTCCACTTT. The chain is built from TRBV7-6 and TRBJ1-6, with 7 bases identical to TRBD1. V trimming: 4 bases; J trimming: 10 bases; junction bases outside the gene matches: 10. The CDR3 extends over 15 amino acids. Germline CDR1 reads SGHVS; CDR2 reads FNYEAQ.

This clone is a singleton in its sample. The chain is built from TRBV30 and TRBJ1-1, with D possibly TRBD1 on 5 matching bases. Per germline, CDR1 GTSNPN and CDR2 SVGIG (reference sequence). Trimming took off 4 bases at V and 4 bases at J, with 7 bases between the two ends. The CDR3 runs 11 residues. The CDR3 DNA follows: TGTGCCTGGAACGGGGGCACTGAAGCTTTCTTT. Encoded protein: CAWNGGTEAFF.

The rearrangement joins TRBV19 to TRBJ1-5, with TRBD1 identical over 9 bases. The CDR3 contains 18 residues. Germline V gene lookup returns CDR1 LNHDA and CDR2 SQIVND (reference sequence). V trimming: 5 bases; J trimming: 0 bases; junction bases outside the gene matches: 11. The CDR3, as DNA: TGTGCCAGTAGTTTAACAGGGGGCGATTTGTATAGCAATCAGCCCCAGCATTTT. It is translated as CASSLTGGDLYSNQPQHF.

The CDR3 here is CAWEGGQGYNEQFF. As DNA, the CDR3 is TGTGCCTGGGAGGGGGGACAGGGCTACAATGAGCAGTTCTTC. The chain couples TRBV30 to TRBJ2-1; 9 bases are shared with TRBD1. This CDR3 comprises 14 residues. The germline V gene has CDR1 GTSNPN and CDR2 SVGIG (reference sequence). V shed 5 bases and J 3 bases; nucleotides not matched to a gene: 5.

The J gene is TRBJ2-1, the V gene TRBV7-2; D is ambiguous. The V end lost 0 bases, the J end lost 9 bases, and 6 bases lay between the germline ends. The CDR3 totals 12 residues. Germline CDR1 is SGHTA and CDR2 is FQGNSA. The CDR3 DNA follows: TGTGCCAGCAGCTTAGCTACGGGTGAGCAGTTCTTC. Residues: CASSLATGEQFF.

This CDR3 is CASSARDRGLGEQFF. The CDR3 coding sequence is TGTGCCAGCAGTGCCCGGGACAGGGGGCTCGGTGAGCAGTTCTTC. The chain uses TRBV3-1 (or the pseudogene TRBV3-2) and TRBJ2-1, with 12 nucleotides matching TRBD1. With 6 bases clipped from V and 9 bases from J, the junction kept 9 bases outside the gene matches. The CDR3 sequence is 15 residues long. The germline V gene encodes CDR1 LGHDT and CDR2 YNNKEL (reference sequence).

The chain couples TRBV5-1 to TRBJ1-5, with D possibly being TRBD1 (5 bases). This CDR3 is built from 16 residues. Looked up from germline, CDR1 is SGHRS and CDR2 is YFSETQ. V was clipped by 5 bases and J by 2 bases, with 17 bases between them. The CDR3, as DNA: TGCGCCAGCAGTGAGACCTCAGGGATCGGCAATCAGCCCCAGCATTTT. Protein sequence: CASSETSGIGNQPQHF.

The J gene is TRBJ2-7, the V gene TRBV7-9; 10 nucleotides agree with TRBD1. The germline V gene encodes CDR1 SEHNR and CDR2 FQNEAQ (reference sequence). Germline trimming cut 5 bases from V and 5 bases from J; bases unmatched to any gene: 6. CDR3 length: 14 amino acids. The CDR3 sequence: CASSHGGQGHEQYF. CDR3 nucleotide sequence: TGTGCCAGCAGCCACGGGGGACAGGGGCACGAGCAGTACTTC.

The chain combines TRBV7-3 with TRBJ2-3, with D unclear. Per the germline V gene, CDR1 is SGHTA and CDR2 is FQGTGA. This CDR3 is 16 amino acids long. Trimming left V 5 bases short and J 0 bases short, with 15 bases between. This CDR3 is CASSLRQTTSTDTQYF. CDR3 sequence (DNA): TGTGCCAGCAGCCTGCGGCAGACCACTAGCACAGATACGCAGTATTTT.

The V and J genes are TRBV7-2 and TRBJ1-1; a possible D gene is TRBD1 (6 bases). CDR3 length: 18 amino acids. Germline CDR1 is SGHTA and CDR2 is FQGNSA. V was cut by 4 bases and J by 3 bases, with 24 bases left in between. The DNA of the CDR3 is TGTGCCAGCAGCTCCCCCCTGGGGGGGGCGGGTAGGGACACTGAAGCTTTCTTT. Amino acid sequence: CASSSPLGGAGRDTEAFF.

Notes on this clone: The conserved closing phenylalanine or tryptophan is absent in this CDR3, likely reflecting a read error. The DNA is omitted, as the CDR3 cannot be located on it reliably, and the CDR3 follows TCRdb's listing. J is TRBJ2-7 and V is TRBV28; the table gives TRBD2 as D, unverified against the DNA. A total of 14 residues make up the CDR3, ends included. Germline V gene data show CDR1 as MDHEN and CDR2 as SYDVKM. This CDR3 reads CASSLEGTSGLLQI.

The chain has TRBV5-1 and TRBJ2-3, with TRBD1 as a possible D gene (5 bases). This CDR3 is 16 amino acids long. Trimming took 4 bases from V and 0 from J, leaving 15 bases between them. Germline V gives CDR1 SGHRS, CDR2 YFSETQ. The CDR3 protein is CASSTQTVTSTDTQYF. The CDR3 DNA reads TGCGCCAGCAGCACACAGACAGTGACTAGCACAGATACGCAGTATTTT.

The chain uses TRBV5-1 and TRBJ1-5, with TRBD1 matching 9 bases. With V trimmed by 2 bases and J by 7 bases, 1 base remained unmatched. Germline CDR1 reads SGHRS; CDR2 reads YFSETQ. This CDR3 region has 13 residues. CDR3 region: CASSFGQGQPQHF. The CDR3 DNA reads as TGCGCCAGCAGCTTCGGACAGGGGCAGCCCCAGCATTTT.

J is TRBJ2-1 and V is TRBV7-6; TRBD2 aligns across 13 bases. The CDR3 has 17 residues. V shed 5 bases and J 13 bases; nucleotides not matched to a gene: 17. Germline lookup yields CDR1 SGHVS and CDR2 FNYEAQ. DNA for the CDR3: TGTGCCAGCAGCATGGGTCTGAGGGGACTAGCGGGGTATGGACAGTTCTTC. Its protein is CASSMGLRGLAGYGQFF.

This sequence joins TRBV5-6 and TRBJ1-1, with D possibly being TRBD1 (5 bases). The germline V gene encodes CDR1 SGHDT and CDR2 YYEEEE. There are 14 residues in the CDR3. V dropped 1 base and J dropped 4 bases, with 11 bases sitting between them. The CDR3 DNA follows: TGTGCCAGCAGCTTGTCACGGGGGAGCACTGAAGCTTTCTTT. Translation: CASSLSRGSTEAFF.

The rearrangement uses TRBV24-1 and TRBJ1-2; 10 bases map to TRBD1. Unmatched junction bases numbered 2, after V lost 5 bases and J lost 3 bases. From germline, CDR1 is KGHDR and CDR2 SFDVKD. CDR3 length: 14 residues. This CDR3 reads CATSGTGGDYGYTF. The CDR3 DNA follows: TGTGCCACCAGTGGGACAGGGGGAGACTATGGCTACACCTTC.

The chain uses TRBV30 and TRBJ2-3, with TRBD2 as a possible D gene (5 bases). Trimming took off 0 bases at V and 6 bases at J, with 10 bases between the two ends. Germline V gives CDR1 GTSNPN, CDR2 SVGIG (reference sequence). The CDR3 totals 13 residues. The CDR3 reads CAWSVAGVDTQYF. DNA for the CDR3: TGTGCCTGGAGTGTCGCCGGGGTTGATACGCAGTATTTT. Full variable domain (rest looked up from reference TRBV30 and TRBJ2-3): SQTIHQWPATLVQPVGSPLSLECTVEGTSNPNLYWYRQAAGRGLQLLFYSVGIGQISSEVPQNLSASRPQDRQFILSSKKLLLSDSGFYLCAWSVAGVDTQYFGPGTRLTVL.

V usage is TRBV29-1 and J usage is TRBJ2-5; 9 nucleotides match TRBD1. Trimming removed 6 bases from V and 5 bases from J; junction bases left unmatched: 4. CDR1 and CDR2 from the germline V gene are SQVTM and ANQGSEA. The length of the CDR3 is 12 residues. The CDR3, as DNA: TGCAGCGTCACAGGGGGCTGGGAGACCCAGTACTTC. Translation gives CSVTGGWETQYF.

This chain uses TRBV7-3 with TRBJ2-7, with TRBD2 matching over 13 bases. From germline, CDR1 is SGHTA and CDR2 FQGTGA. The V segment lost 5 bases and the J segment 4 bases; nucleotides outside the gene matches: 8. The CDR3 is made up of 16 amino acids. Written as DNA, the CDR3 is TGTGCCAGCAGCCCGGGACTAGCGGGATTAGGGTACGAGCAGTACTTC. It yields the protein CASSPGLAGLGYEQYF.

This sequence joins TRBV5-1 and TRBJ2-7; tentatively, D is TRBD2 (6 bases). Trimming pared 0 bases from V and 6 bases from J, leaving 13 bases between. The germline CDR1 and CDR2 sequences are SGHRS and YFSETQ. The CDR3 contains 14 residues. The CDR3 DNA reads as TGCGCCAGCAGCTTGGATAGCGGTGGGGGCGAGCAGTACTTC. It specifies CASSLDSGGGEQYF.

Only one count was recorded for this clone. The chain employs TRBV6-1 and TRBJ1-2, with TRBD1 identical over 9 bases. Germline assignment: CDR1 MNHNS and CDR2 SASEGT. CDR3 length: 16 amino acids. The V gene end was trimmed by 4 bases and the J gene end by 4 bases; junction bases not matched to a gene: 10. The CDR3 DNA reads as TGTGCCAGCAGTGGGGGATGGACAGGGGTCGTCTATGGCTACACCTTC. Encoded protein: CASSGGWTGVVYGYTF.